Presented here are 15 T cell receptor beta chains from one specimen sequenced in a study of T cells in Graves' hyperthyroidism and ophthalmopathy. RNA transcripts served as the template for amplifying TCR beta CDR3 regions. First-round RT-PCR with HTBI primers amplified the TCR CDR3 region. A single record per CDR3 protein comes from TCRdb applying MiXCR to the multiplex PCR reads. Seen here are around 190,000 distinct CDR3 sequences, about 15% observed once, and the top ten hold around 48%. The sample consisted of blood. The receptors stem from a woman between 45 and 60 years old with Graves' hyperthyroidism.

This clonotype was detected ten times or more. This chain uses TRBV28 with TRBJ2-7; 7 bases are shared with TRBD1. The CDR3 spans 15 residues. Looked up from germline, CDR1 is MDHEN and CDR2 is SYDVKM. The V gene end was trimmed by 7 bases and the J gene end by 2 bases; junction bases not matched to a gene: 11. The DNA for the CDR3 is TGTGCCAGCATGCCGGCCGGGACAGTCACCTACGAGCAGTACTTC. Its translation: CASMPAGTVTYEQYF.

This clonotype was seen a few times. The chain joins TRBV5-5 to TRBJ2-5; 7 bases are shared with TRBD2. The CDR3 contains 14 residues. Germline V CDR1 and CDR2: SGHKS, YYEKEE (reference sequence). The trim removed 5 bases at V and 2 bases at J, leaving 6 bases unmatched. CDR3 in DNA: TGTGCCAGCAGGTCCTCGGGGGGTCAAGAGACCCAGTACTTC. It specifies CASRSSGGQETQYF.

This clonotype was observed a handful of times. The chain combines TRBV27 with TRBJ1-2; D perhaps matches TRBD1 (6 bases). Trimming cost V 3 bases and J 5 bases, with 19 bases left between them. The CDR3 loop spans 16 amino acids. CDR1 is MNHEY and CDR2 is SMNVEV in the germline V gene (reference sequence). CDR3 DNA: TGTGCCAGCAGTTTTCAACGGGGGGCAGAACTATATGGCTACACCTTC. Amino acids: CASSFQRGAELYGYTF.

Many counts were recorded for this clonotype. The rearrangement uses TRBV29-1 and TRBJ2-7; perhaps TRBD1 as D (5 bases). The CDR3 covers 11 residues. Per germline, CDR1 SQVTM and CDR2 ANQGSEA. Trimming removed 8 bases from V and 0 bases from J, with 8 bases in between. CDR3 residues: CSSRDSYEQYF. CDR3 bases: TGCAGCAGCAGGGACTCCTACGAGCAGTACTTC.

This clonotype was seen repeatedly, ten times or more. This chain connects TRBV28 to TRBJ1-2; D is unclear. The germline V gene encodes CDR1 MDHEN and CDR2 SYDVKM. This CDR3 comprises 11 residues. The germline V and J ends were trimmed by 3 bases and 7 bases, with 6 bases remaining between them. This CDR3 is CASSFSGGYTF. DNA of the CDR3: TGTGCCAGCAGTTTCTCCGGTGGCTACACCTTC.

This clonotype appeared many times. The rearrangement links TRBV5-1 to TRBJ1-1; tentative D call: TRBD1 (5 bases). The germline V gene encodes CDR1 SGHRS and CDR2 YFSETQ. The CDR3 sequence is 15 residues long. Trimming removed 4 bases at V and 12 bases at J, with 25 bases between. The CDR3 loop is CASSRTSVQNGVTFF. CDR3 DNA sequence: TGCGCCAGCAGCCGGACATCGGTACAGAACGGGGTAACTTTCTTT.

In its sample, this clonotype was seen many times. The rearrangement links TRBV27 to TRBJ1-1; a possible D gene is TRBD1 (6 bases). This CDR3 contains 14 residues. Germline V gene sequence: CDR1 MNHEY, CDR2 SMNVEV (reference sequence). The V gene lost 6 bases and the J gene lost 6 bases, with 17 bases spanning the gap. This CDR3 reads CASSHTTGWAEAFF. The CDR3 DNA reads as TGTGCCAGCAGCCATACAACAGGGTGGGCTGAAGCTTTCTTT.

This clonotype was recorded only once. The V and J genes are TRBV27 and TRBJ1-3, with a possible D match to TRBD1 (6 bases). Trimming took off 1 base at V and 4 bases at J, with 11 bases between the two ends. The CDR3 length is 15 residues. The V gene's germline CDR1 is MNHEY and CDR2 SMNVEV (reference sequence). Here the CDR3 DNA reads TGTGCCAGCAGTTTATGGGGGACAAGGGGAAACACCATATATTTT. Protein sequence: CASSLWGTRGNTIYF.

This clonotype occurred many times. The V gene is TRBV6-2 or TRBV6-3, the J gene TRBJ2-5; 7 nucleotides match TRBD2. With V trimmed by 1 base and J by 5 bases, 7 bases remained unmatched. In germline, CDR1 is MNHEY, CDR2 SVGEGT. The CDR3 covers 15 residues. CDR3 DNA: TGTGCCAGCAGTTACTTCGGGAGGCCCGGGGAGACCCAGTACTTC. Translating it yields CASSYFGRPGETQYF.

This clonotype came up many times. The chain recombines TRBV3-1 with TRBJ2-3; 7 positions match TRBD2. Germline-derived CDR1 and CDR2 are LGHDT and YNNKEL (reference sequence). V shed 3 bases and J 2 bases; nucleotides not matched to a gene: 5. The CDR3 has 15 residues. The CDR3 here is CASSQGRGNTDTQYF. The CDR3 DNA reads TGTGCCAGCAGCCAGGGGCGGGGGAACACAGATACGCAGTATTTT.

The chain carries TRBV10-3 and TRBJ2-1; no firm D call. The CDR3 is made up of 14 amino acids. Germline V gene data show CDR1 as ENHRY and CDR2 as SYGVKD. The V end was cut by 6 bases, the J end by 5 bases, with 14 bases between. For the CDR3, the DNA is TGTGCCATCAGGGACCCTAGGGCGAACAATGAGCAGTTCTTC. It codes for CAIRDPRANNEQFF.

This clonotype was seen only a few times. This sequence joins TRBV6-1 and TRBJ1-6, with 7 bases fitting TRBD1. V shed 7 bases, J shed 4 bases, and the junction held 4 bases outside the gene matches. The CDR3 runs to 14 residues. Germline lookup yields CDR1 MNHNS and CDR2 SASEGT. The CDR3 DNA is TGTGCCAGCAATATGGGACAGTATAATTCACCCCTCCACTTT. This sequence encodes CASNMGQYNSPLHF.

This clonotype occurred many times. The gene calls are TRBV12-3 or TRBV12-4 and TRBJ1-1; possibly TRBD1 for D (5 bases). The CDR3 extends over 17 amino acids. V lost 7 bases and J lost 4, with 25 bases in between. The CDR3 DNA is TGTGCCAGCATGTTTTTTCGGACATCTTCGCAACTCACTGAAGCTTTCTTT. Protein product: CASMFFRTSSQLTEAFF.

The chain employs TRBV7-2 and TRBJ2-7; D gene uncertain. Germline V lookup: CDR1 SGHTA, CDR2 FQGNSA. Trimming removed 8 bases from V and 7 bases from J, with 18 bases in between. The CDR3 has 13 residues. DNA for the CDR3: TGTGCCAGCGCTGCGCGGCCCCAGGATGAGCAGTACTTC. Translation: CASAARPQDEQYF.

This clonotype was seen a handful of times. V is TRBV4-1 and J is TRBJ2-1, with 13 bases aligning to TRBD2. From germline, CDR1 is MGHRA and CDR2 YSYEKL. This CDR3 has 19 residues. The junction had 8 bases not matched to a gene; V was cut back by 3 bases and J by 0 bases. DNA of the CDR3: TGCGCCAGCAGCCAGTACCAGGGGACTAGCGGGACCTCCTACAATGAGCAGTTCTTC. Protein sequence: CASSQYQGTSGTSYNEQFF.